This TCR beta chain was recorded in a study of HIV-infected patients and healthy controls. Alpha and beta constant-region primers primed reverse transcription of around 540 ng RNA. Alpha and beta chain libraries were made separately by chain-specific third strand synthesis with multiplexing indices. From the 5' RACE reads, TCRdb called clonotypes with MiXCR, one entry per CDR3 protein. The sample records 10,000 to 15,000 distinct CDR3 sequences, around a tenth being singletons. The repertoire came from unfractionated whole blood and reflected all unsorted peripheral T cells. This clonotype has ten or more counts. V was trimmed by 6 bases and J by 4 bases, leaving 16 bases between them. The germline CDR1 and CDR2 sequences are LNHDA and SQIVND (reference sequence). The CDR3 has 14 amino acids.

This receptor was taken from an adult with HIV infection. The donor label of this sample is uncertain. The chain joins TRBV19 to TRBJ2-7; tentative D call: TRBD2 (5 bases). Material: blood, obtained before antiretroviral therapy. The CDR3 region has the DNA TGTGCCAGTAGAAAGGAGGCGGGCATATACGAGCAGTACTTC. Protein: CASRKEAGIYEQYF.